This is a list of T cell receptor beta chains from one sample in a study of blood T cell repertoires in COVID-19. Data came from immunoSEQ multiplex PCR; TCRdb stores just in-frame clones and leaves some out. This table holds 280,000 or so clones, about four fifths found once. Sequenced material: peripheral blood. The receptors stem from a woman between 45 and 60 years old who had recovered from COVID-19. CDR3s include the opening cysteine and the closing phenylalanine or tryptophan. Each record gives: clone size, J gene, V gene, D gene, CDR3 DNA, CDR3 protein. A D gene is named only where the DNA matches it firmly. Size values are once, few and many counts, or a class for expanded clones, and some rows have none.

>NA|TRBJ2-7|TRBV7-9|NA
TGTGCCAGCAGCCCGACTAATTACGAGCAGTACTTC
CASSPTNYEQYF
>NA|TRBJ2-1|TRBV3-1/TRBV3-2|TRBD1
TGTGCCAGCAGCCCCCGCGGACAGGGGGGTAATGAGCAGTTCTTC
CASSPRGQGGNEQFF
>NA|TRBJ1-2|TRBV19|NA
TGTGCCGCACACCCTAAGGGGGACGGACTCTATGGCTACACCTTC
CAAHPKGDGLYGYTF
>NA|TRBJ2-7|TRBV5-1|NA
TGCGCCAGCAGCTCCCGGGACACCTCCTACGAGCAGTACTTC
CASSSRDTSYEQYF
>NA|TRBJ1-6|TRBV14|NA
TGTGCCAGCAGCCAAGCCGGTAATTCACCCCTCCACTTT
CASSQAGNSPLHF
>NA|TRBJ1-1|TRBV28|NA
TGTGCCAGCAGACTAACCCTGGTGGCGGGCACTGAAGCTTTCTTT
CASRLTLVAGTEAFF
>NA|TRBJ2-5|TRBV28|TRBD1
TGTGCCGGAGTAATCAGGGGGCGAGGAGAGACCCAGTACTTC
CAGVIRGRGETQYF
>NA|TRBJ2-5|TRBV28|TRBD2
TGTGCCAGCAGTTGGGTACCGGGACTAGCGGCCCGAGAGACCCAGTACTTC
CASSWVPGLAARETQYF
>NA|TRBJ1-4|TRBV10-1|TRBD1
TGCGCCAGCAGTGAGTCAGGGCAGGGGGCTTTCGCTGAAAAACTGTTTTTT
CASSESGQGAFAEKLFF
>NA|TRBJ1-1|TRBV7-9|NA
TGTGCCAGCAGCTCCGGGGGGGGACCTCCCCGCGCTTTCTTT
CASSSGGGPPRAFF
>NA|TRBJ1-1|TRBV5-5|NA
TGTGCCAGCAGCTTCCAGGGCGAAACTGAAGCTTTCTTT
CASSFQGETEAFF
>NA|TRBJ2-7|TRBV9|NA
TGTGCCAGCAGCGTAGCCACGCGATCCTACGAGCAGTACTTC
CASSVATRSYEQYF
>NA|TRBJ1-3|TRBV6-5|NA
TGTGCCAGCAACGACGGCGGCTCTGGAAACACCATATATTTT
CASNDGGSGNTIYF
>NA|TRBJ1-5|TRBV7-9|NA
TGTGCCAGCAGCTTAACGGGGGATCAGCCCCAGCATTTT
CASSLTGDQPQHF
>NA|TRBJ1-1|TRBV28|NA
TGTGCCAGCAGTTTACGGACTCAAATGAACACTGAAGCTTTCTTT
CASSLRTQMNTEAFF
>NA|TRBJ2-1|TRBV30|TRBD2
TGTGCCTGGGCAATAGCGGGAGCTTCGTCCTACAATGAGCAGTTCTTC
CAWAIAGASSYNEQFF
>NA|TRBJ1-2|TRBV12-3/TRBV12-4|NA
TGTGCCAGCAGCCCGGGACTCGTTTATGGCTACACCTTC
CASSPGLVYGYTF
>NA|TRBJ2-7|TRBV5-4|TRBD2
TGTGCCAGCAGCTTGGGGTCTGGGACTAGCAGTCCCTACGAGCAGTACTTC
CASSLGSGTSSPYEQYF
>NA|TRBJ2-1|TRBV7-3|NA
TGTGCCAGCAGCTTAACCGCGCAGGGCTCCTACAATGAGCAGTTCTTC
CASSLTAQGSYNEQFF
>NA|TRBJ2-3|TRBV4-3|TRBD2
TGCGCCAGCAGCCTTCGTACGACTAGCGGGAGTGGAGTAGATACGCAGTATTTT
CASSLRTTSGSGVDTQYF
>few|TRBJ1-5|TRBV5-3|TRBD1
TGTGCCAGAGGACAGGAGAGGCAGCCCCAGCATTTT
CARGQERQPQHF
>once|TRBJ1-1|TRBV30|NA
TGTGCCTGGAGTTTTGGGGCGAACACTGAAGCTTTCTTT
CAWSFGANTEAFF
>NA|TRBJ1-3|TRBV3-1/TRBV3-2|NA
TGTGCCAGCAGCCAAGCATCTAGGGGCTCTGGAAACACCATATATTTT
CASSQASRGSGNTIYF
>NA|TRBJ1-4|TRBV7-9|TRBD1
TGTGCCAGCAGCCCGGGACAGAGGGAAAAACTGTTTTTT
CASSPGQREKLFF
>NA|TRBJ1-5|TRBV18|TRBD1
TGTGCCAGCTCACCACAGGGGGCCGGGAGCAATCAGCCCCAGCATTTT
CASSPQGAGSNQPQHF
>NA|TRBJ2-7|TRBV7-9|NA
TGTGCCAGCAGCTTAGAGGTGGGAGATGCGCTCTACGAGCAGTACTTC
CASSLEVGDALYEQYF
>NA|TRBJ2-7|TRBV9|TRBD1
TGTGCCAGCAGCCCACGACAGGGGGCGAGGGAGCAGTACTTC
CASSPRQGAREQYF
>NA|TRBJ1-3|TRBV27|TRBD1
TGTGCCAGCAGTAGCCGGACAGGGCCCGGAAACACCATATATTTT
CASSSRTGPGNTIYF
>once|TRBJ1-2|TRBV9|NA
TGTGCCAGCAGCGCAAATACAGGTTATACGTCTGGCTACACCTTC
CASSANTGYTSGYTF
>NA|TRBJ2-1|TRBV5-1|NA
TGCGCCAGCAGTTGGGGGGAGACCGACAATGAGCAGTTCTTC
CASSWGETDNEQFF
>NA|TRBJ1-1|TRBV29-1|NA
TGCAGCGTTGAAGTAGGACTAAGCCGGGGGATCACTGAAGCTTTCTTT
CSVEVGLSRGITEAFF
>once|TRBJ2-7|TRBV6-5|NA
TGTGCCAGCAGCCACAACTACGAGCAGTACTTC
CASSHNYEQYF
>NA|TRBJ2-1|TRBV27|TRBD1
TGTGCCAGCAGCCCTGCGACAGGGGGCTATGAGCAGTTCTTC
CASSPATGGYEQFF
>NA|TRBJ2-1|TRBV3-1/TRBV3-2|TRBD2
TGTGCCAGCAGGTCCTCTAGCGGCAATGAGCAGTTCTTC
CASRSSSGNEQFF
>NA|TRBJ1-5|TRBV12-3/TRBV12-4|NA
TGTGCCAGCAGTTCCCCGGGTCAGCCCCAGCATTTT
CASSSPGQPQHF
>NA|TRBJ2-6|TRBV4-3|NA
TGCGCCAGCAGCCAACCGGTCCCCCCTGGGGCCAACGTCCTGACTTTC
CASSQPVPPGANVLTF
>NA|TRBJ1-2|TRBV9|TRBD1
TGTGCCAGCAGCGGTACAGGGGGTCATGGCTACACCTTC
CASSGTGGHGYTF
>NA|TRBJ1-1|TRBV6-2/TRBV6-3|TRBD1
TGTGCCAGCAGCCTACAGGGGGCGGCTGAAGCTTTCTTT
CASSLQGAAEAFF